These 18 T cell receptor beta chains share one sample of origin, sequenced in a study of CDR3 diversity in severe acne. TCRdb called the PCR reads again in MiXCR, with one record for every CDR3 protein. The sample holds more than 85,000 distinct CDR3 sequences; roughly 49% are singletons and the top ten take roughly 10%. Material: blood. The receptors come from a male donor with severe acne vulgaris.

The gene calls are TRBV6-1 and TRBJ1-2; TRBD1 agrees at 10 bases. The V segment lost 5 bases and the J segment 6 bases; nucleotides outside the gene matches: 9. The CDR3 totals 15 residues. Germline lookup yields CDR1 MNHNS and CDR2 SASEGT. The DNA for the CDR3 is TGTGCCAGCAGTTTTTGGGGACAGGGGTCCCATGGCTACACCTTC. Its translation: CASSFWGQGSHGYTF.

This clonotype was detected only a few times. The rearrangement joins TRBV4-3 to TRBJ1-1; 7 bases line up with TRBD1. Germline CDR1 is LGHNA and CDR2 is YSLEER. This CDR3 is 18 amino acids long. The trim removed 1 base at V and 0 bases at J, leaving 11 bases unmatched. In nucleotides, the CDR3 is TGCGCCAGCAGCCAAGGACAGGGTCGGATCGGCTTGAACACTGAAGCTTTCTTT. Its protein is CASSQGQGRIGLNTEAFF.

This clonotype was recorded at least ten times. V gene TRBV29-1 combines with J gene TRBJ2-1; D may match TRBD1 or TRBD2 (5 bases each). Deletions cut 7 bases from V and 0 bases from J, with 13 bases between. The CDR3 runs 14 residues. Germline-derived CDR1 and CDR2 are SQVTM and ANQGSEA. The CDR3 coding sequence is TGCAGCGGAGAGGCAGGGAGCTCCTACAATGAGCAGTTCTTC. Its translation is CSGEAGSSYNEQFF.

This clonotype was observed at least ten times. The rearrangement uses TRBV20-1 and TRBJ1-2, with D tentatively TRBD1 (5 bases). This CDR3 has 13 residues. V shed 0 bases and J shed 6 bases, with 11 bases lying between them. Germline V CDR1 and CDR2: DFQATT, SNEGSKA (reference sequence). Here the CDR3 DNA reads TGCAGTGCTAGAGAGGGGGGTAGGAATGGCTACACCTTC. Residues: CSAREGGRNGYTF.

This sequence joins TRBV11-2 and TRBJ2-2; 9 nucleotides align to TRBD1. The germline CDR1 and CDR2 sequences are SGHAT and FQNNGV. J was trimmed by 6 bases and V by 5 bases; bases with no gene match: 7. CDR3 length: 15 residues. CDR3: CASSPQTGGPGELFF. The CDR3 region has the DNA TGTGCCAGCAGCCCACAGACAGGGGGACCCGGGGAGCTGTTTTTT.

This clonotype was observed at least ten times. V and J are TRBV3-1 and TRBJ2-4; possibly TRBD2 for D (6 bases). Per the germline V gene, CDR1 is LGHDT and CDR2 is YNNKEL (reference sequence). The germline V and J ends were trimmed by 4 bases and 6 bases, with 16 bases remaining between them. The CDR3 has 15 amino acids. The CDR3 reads CASSPTTRTSNIQYF. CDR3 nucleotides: TGTGCCAGCAGCCCTACGACTAGGACATCAAACATTCAGTACTTC.

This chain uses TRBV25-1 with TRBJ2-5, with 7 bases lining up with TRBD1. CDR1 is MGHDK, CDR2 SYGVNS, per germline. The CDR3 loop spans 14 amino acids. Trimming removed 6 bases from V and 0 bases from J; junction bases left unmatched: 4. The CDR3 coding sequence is TGTGCCAGCAGAGCCGACAGGGACCAAGAGACCCAGTACTTC. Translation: CASRADRDQETQYF.

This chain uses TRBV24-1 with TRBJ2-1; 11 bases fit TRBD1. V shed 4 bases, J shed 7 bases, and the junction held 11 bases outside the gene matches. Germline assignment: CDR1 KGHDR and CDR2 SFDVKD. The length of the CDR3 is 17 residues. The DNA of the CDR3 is TGTGCCACCAGTGACCTGGCCCCGGGACAGGGGGGGAATGAGCAGTTCTTC. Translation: CATSDLAPGQGGNEQFF.

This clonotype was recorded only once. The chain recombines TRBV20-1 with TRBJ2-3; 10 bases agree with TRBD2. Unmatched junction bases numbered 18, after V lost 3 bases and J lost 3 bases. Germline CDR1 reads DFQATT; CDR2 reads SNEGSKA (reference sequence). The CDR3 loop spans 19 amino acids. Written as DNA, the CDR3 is TGCAGTGCTAGTTCGGGCCTAGCGGGAGTCGGGGGGCAGACAGATACGCAGTATTTT. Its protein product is CSASSGLAGVGGQTDTQYF.

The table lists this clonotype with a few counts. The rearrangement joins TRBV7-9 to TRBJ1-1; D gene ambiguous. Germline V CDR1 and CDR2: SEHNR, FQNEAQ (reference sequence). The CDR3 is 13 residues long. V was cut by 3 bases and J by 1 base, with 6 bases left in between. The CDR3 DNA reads TGTGCCAGCAGCTTCACACCGAACACTGAAGCTTTCTTT. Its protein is CASSFTPNTEAFF. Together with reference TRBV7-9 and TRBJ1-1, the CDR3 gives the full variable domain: DTGVSQNPRHKITKRGQNVTFRCDPISEHNRLYWYRQTLGQGPEFLTYFQNEAQLEKSRLLSDRFSAERPKGSFSTLEIQRTEQGDSAMYLCASSFTPNTEAFFGQGTRLTVV.

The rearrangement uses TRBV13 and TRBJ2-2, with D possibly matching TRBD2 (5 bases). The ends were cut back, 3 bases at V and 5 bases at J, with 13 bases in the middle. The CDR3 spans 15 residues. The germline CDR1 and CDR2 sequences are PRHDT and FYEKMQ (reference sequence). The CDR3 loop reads CASSFEGVSTGELFF. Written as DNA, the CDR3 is TGTGCCAGCAGCTTCGAGGGCGTTTCAACCGGGGAGCTGTTTTTT.

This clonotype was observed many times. The CDR3 protein is CASSFSEVAEAFF. DNA for the CDR3: TGTGCCAGCAGTTTTTCCGAGGTGGCTGAAGCTTTCTTT. The chain joins TRBV12-3 or TRBV12-4 to TRBJ1-1; the D is unclear. V lost 3 bases and J 6 bases, leaving 11 bases between the germline ends. CDR3 length: 13 residues.

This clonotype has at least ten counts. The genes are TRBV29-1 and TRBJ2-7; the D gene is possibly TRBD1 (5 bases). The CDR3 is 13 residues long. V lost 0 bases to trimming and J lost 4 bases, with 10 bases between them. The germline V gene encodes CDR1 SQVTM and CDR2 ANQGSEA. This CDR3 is CSVEDLDSYEQYF. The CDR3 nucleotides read TGCAGCGTTGAAGATCTTGACAGTTACGAGCAGTACTTC.

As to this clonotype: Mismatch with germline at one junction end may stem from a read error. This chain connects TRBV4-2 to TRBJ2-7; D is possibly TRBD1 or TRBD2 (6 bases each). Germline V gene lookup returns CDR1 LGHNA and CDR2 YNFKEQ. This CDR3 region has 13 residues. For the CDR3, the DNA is TGTGCCAGCAGCCAGGAGGGGGGCTACGAGCACTACTTC. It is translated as CASSQEGGYEHYF.

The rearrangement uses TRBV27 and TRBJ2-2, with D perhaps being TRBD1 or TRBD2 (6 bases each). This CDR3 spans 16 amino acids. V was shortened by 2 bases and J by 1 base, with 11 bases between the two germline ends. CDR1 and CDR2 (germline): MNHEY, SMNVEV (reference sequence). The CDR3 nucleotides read TGTGCCAGCAGTTTAGGGGGGCTAATGAACACCGGGGAGCTGTTTTTT. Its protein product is CASSLGGLMNTGELFF.

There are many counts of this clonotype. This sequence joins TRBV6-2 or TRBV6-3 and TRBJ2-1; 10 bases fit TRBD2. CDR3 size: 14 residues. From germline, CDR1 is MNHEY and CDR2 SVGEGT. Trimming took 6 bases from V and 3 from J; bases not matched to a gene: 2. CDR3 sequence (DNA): TGTGCCAGCAGGGGACTAGCGCGCTACAATGAGCAGTTCTTC. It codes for CASRGLARYNEQFF.

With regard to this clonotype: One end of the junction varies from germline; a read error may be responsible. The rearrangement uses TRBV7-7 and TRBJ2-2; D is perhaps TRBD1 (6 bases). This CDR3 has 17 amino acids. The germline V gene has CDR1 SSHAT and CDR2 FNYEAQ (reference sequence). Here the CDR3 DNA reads TGTGCTAGCAGCTCCTCGACAGGCCCGGGAAACACCGGGGAGCTGTTTTTT. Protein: CASSSSTGPGNTGELFF.

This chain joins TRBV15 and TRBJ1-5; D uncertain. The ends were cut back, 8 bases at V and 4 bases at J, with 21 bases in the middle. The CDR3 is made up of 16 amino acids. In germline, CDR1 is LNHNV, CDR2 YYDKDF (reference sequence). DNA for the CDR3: TGTGCCACCGGCGGAGAATTGGGTGCAGGAAATCAGCCCCAGCATTTT. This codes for CATGGELGAGNQPQHF.